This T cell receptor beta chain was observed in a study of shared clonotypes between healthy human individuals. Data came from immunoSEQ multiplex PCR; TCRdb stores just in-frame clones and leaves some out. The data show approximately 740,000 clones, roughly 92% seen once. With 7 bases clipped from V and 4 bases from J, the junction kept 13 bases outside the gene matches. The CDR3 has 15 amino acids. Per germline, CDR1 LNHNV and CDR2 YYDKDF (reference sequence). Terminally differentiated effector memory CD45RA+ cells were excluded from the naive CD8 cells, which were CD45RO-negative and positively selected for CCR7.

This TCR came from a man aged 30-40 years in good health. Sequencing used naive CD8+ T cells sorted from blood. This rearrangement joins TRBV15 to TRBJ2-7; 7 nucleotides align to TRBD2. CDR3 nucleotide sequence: TGTGCCACCACTCAAAGGGGAGCGGGACCATACGAGCAGTACTTC. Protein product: CATTQRGAGPYEQYF.